The 25 T cell receptor beta chains in this list originate from one sample, sequenced in a study of cytomegalovirus exposure and HLA in healthy donors. This PCR relied on a set of 60 Vbeta primers and 13 Jbeta primers. Libraries were prepared by immunoSEQ multiplex PCR; TCRdb keeps only in-frame clonotypes and omits some of them. The profile shows over 110,000 clones, 82% of them singletons. Sequenced: PBMCs. The receptor set was obtained from a male donor in good health and CMV-seronegative.

V gene TRBV29-1 combines with J gene TRBJ1-1; D is undetermined. This CDR3 region has 13 residues. From germline, CDR1 is SQVTM and CDR2 ANQGSEA. Trimming left V 4 bases short and J 0 bases short, with 9 bases between. The DNA of the CDR3 is TGCAGCGTTGCGGGTAGGTTGAACACTGAAGCTTTCTTT. This translates into CSVAGRLNTEAFF.

The chain uses TRBV5-4 and TRBJ2-1; 9 nucleotides match TRBD2. CDR1 is SGHNT, CDR2 YYREEE, per germline (reference sequence). Trimming at V came to 3 bases and at J to 2 bases, leaving 6 bases not matched to a gene. This CDR3 has 16 amino acids. The chain's CDR3 is CASSSLTSGTYNEQFF. The CDR3 nucleotides are TGTGCCAGCAGCTCCCTGACTAGCGGTACCTACAATGAGCAGTTCTTC.

There are a few counts of this clone. This chain links TRBV29-1 with TRBJ2-3, with TRBD2 identical over 12 bases. The CDR3 has 13 amino acids. The trim removed 6 bases at V and 4 bases at J, leaving 2 bases unmatched. CDR1 SQVTM and CDR2 ANQGSEA come from the germline V gene. CDR3 sequence reads: CSVRTSGADTQYF. The DNA of the CDR3 is TGCAGCGTCCGGACTAGCGGGGCAGATACGCAGTATTTT.

The rearrangement links TRBV13 to TRBJ1-1; the match to TRBD1 covers 7 bases. The CDR3 consists of 17 residues. The V gene end was trimmed by 2 bases and the J gene end by 0 bases; junction bases not matched to a gene: 9. Germline CDR1 reads PRHDT; CDR2 reads FYEKMQ (reference sequence). Here the CDR3 reads CASSLRGQIGMNTEAFF. The CDR3 bases are TGTGCCAGCAGCTTACGGGGACAGATCGGAATGAACACTGAAGCTTTCTTT.

The V and J genes are TRBV15 and TRBJ1-1; possibly TRBD1 for D (5 bases). Trimming removed 3 bases at V and 3 bases at J, with 11 bases between. Germline assignment: CDR1 LNHNV and CDR2 YYDKDF (reference sequence). The CDR3 extends over 14 amino acids. CDR3 in DNA: TGTGCCACCAGCAGGCTTGGGGGGTACACTGAAGCTTTCTTT. Translating it yields CATSRLGGYTEAFF.

The chain employs TRBV7-3 and TRBJ1-5; 9 bases fit TRBD1. The CDR3 is made up of 16 amino acids. The germline V gene encodes CDR1 SGHTA and CDR2 FQGTGA. CDR3 nucleotides: TGTCCTCCAGCAGCAAGACAGGGGGAGTGGAATCAGCCCCAGCATTTT. Protein: CPPAARQGEWNQPQHF.

The chain uses TRBV29-1 and TRBJ2-7; tentative D call: TRBD1 (6 bases). Trimming took off 2 bases at V and 0 bases at J, with 8 bases between the two ends. This CDR3 region has 13 residues. The germline V gene encodes CDR1 SQVTM and CDR2 ANQGSEA. The CDR3 spells CSVETGSSYEQYF. Written as DNA, the CDR3 is TGCAGCGTTGAAACAGGGAGCTCCTACGAGCAGTACTTC.

In nucleotides, the CDR3 is TGTGCCAGCCGGAGCGACAGGGGTTACAATGAGCAGTTCTTC. It codes for CASRSDRGYNEQFF. The chain joins TRBV2 to TRBJ2-1; TRBD1 agrees at 8 bases. The CDR3 is made up of 14 amino acids. V shed 8 bases, J shed 4 bases, and the junction held 7 bases outside the gene matches. Germline assignment: CDR1 SNHLY and CDR2 FYNNEI. Together with reference TRBV2 and TRBJ2-1, the CDR3 gives the full variable domain: EPEVTQTPSHQVTQMGQEVILRCVPISNHLYFYWYRQILGQKVEFLVSFYNNEISEKSEIFDDQFSVERPDGSNFTLKIRSTKLEDSAMYFCASRSDRGYNEQFFGPGTRLTVL.

The chain couples TRBV30 to TRBJ2-7; 11 bases align to TRBD2. Germline values: CDR1 GTSNPN, CDR2 SVGIG (reference sequence). There are 14 residues in the CDR3. The junction had 4 bases not matched to a gene; V was cut back by 0 bases and J by 6 bases. The CDR3, as DNA: TGTGCCTGGAGTGTGTTAGCGGGAGGGTGCGAGCAGTACTTC. This encodes CAWSVLAGGCEQYF.

The chain combines TRBV18 with TRBJ2-1; TRBD2 might be the D (5 bases). Germline V CDR1 and CDR2: KGHSH, LQKENI. CDR3 length equals 14 residues. V dropped 4 bases and J dropped 8 bases, with 15 bases sitting between them. The DNA for the CDR3 is TGTGCCAGCTCACGCGATGAGGGCCTCTATGAGCAGTTCTTC. Its translation is CASSRDEGLYEQFF.

This CDR3 is CASSFYGTATTDTQYF. For the CDR3, the DNA is TGTGCCAGCAGTTTTTACGGGACAGCTACGACAGATACGCAGTATTTT. The chain links TRBV6-5 to TRBJ2-3; 7 nucleotides match TRBD1. Germline-derived CDR1 and CDR2 are MNHEY and SVGAGI. Losses at the gene ends were 4 bases for V and 3 bases for J; bases not matched to a gene: 10. CDR3 length: 16 amino acids.

The chain links TRBV6-6 to TRBJ1-4; no clear D. In germline, CDR1 is MNHNY, CDR2 SVGAGI (reference sequence). This CDR3 has 15 amino acids. The V gene lost 6 bases and the J gene lost 3 bases, with 14 bases spanning the gap. CDR3 region: CASSPSPAANEKLFF. The CDR3 DNA reads as TGTGCCAGCAGCCCCTCGCCTGCGGCTAATGAAAAACTGTTTTTT.

This clone came up once. The chain is built from TRBV28 and TRBJ1-2, with D perhaps matching TRBD1 (6 bases). Germline-derived CDR1 and CDR2 are MDHEN and SYDVKM. V was clipped by 10 bases and J by 4 bases, with 10 bases between them. The CDR3 has 11 residues. In DNA, the CDR3 is TGTGCCACCAGGGGCAGCTATGGCTACACCTTC. It codes for CATRGSYGYTF.

This clone was recorded a few times. The chain links TRBV25-1 to TRBJ1-4; weak D call: TRBD1 (6 bases). Trimming cost V 3 bases and J 8 bases, with 19 bases left between them. CDR3 length: 16 amino acids. CDR1 and CDR2 from the germline V gene are MGHDK and SYGVNS. The CDR3 DNA is TGTGCCAGCAGTGATCCCCCCGGCAGGGGAGAGGAAAAACTGTTTTTT. This codes for CASSDPPGRGEEKLFF.

This clone was counted only a few times. The chain has TRBV10-3 and TRBJ1-1, with D possibly matching TRBD1 (6 bases). The CDR3 sequence is 14 residues long. V was shortened by 4 bases and J by 0 bases, with 9 bases between the two germline ends. CDR1 and CDR2 from the germline V gene are ENHRY and SYGVKD. CDR3 nucleotides: TGTGCCATCAGTGTGTCAGGGGTGAACACTGAAGCTTTCTTT. Its translation is CAISVSGVNTEAFF.

The chain is built from TRBV9 and TRBJ1-2; 7 positions match TRBD1. This CDR3 is built from 15 residues. The germline V gene has CDR1 SGDLS and CDR2 YYNGEE. The junction had 8 bases not matched to a gene; V was cut back by 3 bases and J by 3 bases. The CDR3: CASSASGTEDYGYTF. CDR3 bases: TGTGCCAGCAGCGCCTCCGGGACAGAGGACTATGGCTACACCTTC.

V is TRBV9 and J is TRBJ2-1, with 7 positions matching TRBD2. Trimming removed 0 bases from V and 8 bases from J; junction bases left unmatched: 2. The CDR3 consists of 13 residues. The germline gives CDR1 SGDLS, CDR2 YYNGEE. CDR3 bases: TGTGCCAGCAGCGTAGCTGGGAGGGATGAGCAGTTCTTC. Protein sequence: CASSVAGRDEQFF.

The chain couples TRBV29-1 to TRBJ2-5; D remains ambiguous. CDR3 size: 11 residues. The V end lost 4 bases, the J end lost 3 bases, and 6 bases lay between the germline ends. The V gene's germline CDR1 is SQVTM and CDR2 ANQGSEA. For the CDR3, the DNA is TGCAGCGTTGGGCAAAAAGAGACCCAGTACTTC. This gives the protein CSVGQKETQYF.

This sequence joins TRBV6-1 and TRBJ1-1; the match to TRBD1 covers 8 bases. This CDR3 contains 14 residues. V lost 6 bases, J lost 7 bases, and 10 bases stayed unmatched. Germline CDR1 is MNHNS and CDR2 is SASEGT. DNA for the CDR3: TGTGCCAGCAGCCCCGACAGGGGATGGATTGAAGCTTTCTTT. Translated: CASSPDRGWIEAFF.

This clone was detected only once. V gene TRBV7-9 combines with J gene TRBJ2-1; 7 bases fit TRBD2. CDR1 SEHNR and CDR2 FQNEAQ come from the germline V gene (reference sequence). Trimming took 1 base from V and 10 from J; bases not matched to a gene: 1. The CDR3 is made up of 12 amino acids. The CDR3 spells CASSLGAGEQFF. The CDR3 coding sequence is TGTGCCAGCAGCTTAGGAGCGGGAGAGCAGTTCTTC.

This clone was seen more than once but under ten times. This chain connects TRBV7-9 to TRBJ2-7; D gene uncertain. The ends were cut back, 1 base at V and 2 bases at J, with 12 bases in the middle. The V gene's germline CDR1 is SEHNR and CDR2 FQNEAQ (reference sequence). The CDR3 extends over 15 amino acids. This CDR3 is CASSLEGGNPYEQYF. CDR3 bases: TGTGCCAGCAGCTTAGAAGGCGGTAACCCCTACGAGCAGTACTTC.

CDR3 amino acids: CASSLVGTAYGYTF. In nucleotides, the CDR3 is TGTGCCAGCAGCTTAGTCGGGACTGCATATGGCTACACCTTC. This chain joins TRBV11-2 and TRBJ1-2; tentatively, D is TRBD1 (5 bases). V gave up 1 base and J gave up 5 bases, with 11 bases separating them. Germline loops: CDR1 SGHAT, CDR2 FQNNGV. The CDR3 consists of 14 residues.

The rearrangement joins TRBV27 to TRBJ1-5, with D possibly being TRBD1 (6 bases). The germline V gene has CDR1 MNHEY and CDR2 SMNVEV (reference sequence). Deletions cut 5 bases from V and 5 bases from J, with 19 bases between. There are 16 residues in the CDR3. The CDR3 reads CASSPEGGWWDQPQHF. The CDR3 nucleotides read TGTGCCAGCAGTCCCGAGGGGGGGTGGTGGGATCAGCCCCAGCATTTT.

In this sample, this clone turned up a few times. The chain couples TRBV6-1 to TRBJ1-1; D is possibly TRBD1 (5 bases). Germline loops: CDR1 MNHNS, CDR2 SASEGT. There are 14 residues in the CDR3. Trimming removed 5 bases at V and 10 bases at J, with 20 bases between. This chain's CDR3 is CASSSGGTKSGAFF. The CDR3 DNA is TGTGCCAGCAGTTCAGGAGGGACGAAAAGCGGAGCTTTCTTT.

The CDR3 DNA reads TGTGCCAGTAGTCTATTCGGGACTAGCGTAAATGAGCAGTTCTTC. It is translated as CASSLFGTSVNEQFF. The gene calls are TRBV19 and TRBJ2-1; TRBD2 aligns across 10 bases. The ends lost 5 bases at V and 7 bases at J; junction bases unmatched: 8. CDR1 and CDR2 (germline): LNHDA, SQIVND (reference sequence). The CDR3 contains 15 residues. Full variable domain (rest looked up from reference TRBV19 and TRBJ2-1): DGGITQSPKYLFRKEGQNVTLSCEQNLNHDAMYWYRQDPGQGLRLIYYSQIVNDFQKGDIAEGYSVSREKKESFPLTVTSAQKNPTAFYLCASSLFGTSVNEQFFGPGTRLTVL.